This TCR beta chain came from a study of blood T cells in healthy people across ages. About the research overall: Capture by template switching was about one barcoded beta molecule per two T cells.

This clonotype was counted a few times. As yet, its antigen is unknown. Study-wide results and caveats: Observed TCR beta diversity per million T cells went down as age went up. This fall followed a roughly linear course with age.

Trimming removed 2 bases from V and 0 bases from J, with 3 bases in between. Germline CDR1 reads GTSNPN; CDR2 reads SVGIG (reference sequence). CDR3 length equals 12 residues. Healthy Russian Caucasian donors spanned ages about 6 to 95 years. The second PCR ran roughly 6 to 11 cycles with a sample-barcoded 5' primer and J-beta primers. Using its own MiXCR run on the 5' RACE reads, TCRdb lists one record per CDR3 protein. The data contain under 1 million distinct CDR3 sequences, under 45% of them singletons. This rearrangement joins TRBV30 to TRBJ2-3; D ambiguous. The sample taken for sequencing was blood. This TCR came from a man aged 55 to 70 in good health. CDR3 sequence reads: CAWSSSTDTQYF. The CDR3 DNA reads TGTGCCTGGAGTTCTAGCACAGATACGCAGTATTTT.